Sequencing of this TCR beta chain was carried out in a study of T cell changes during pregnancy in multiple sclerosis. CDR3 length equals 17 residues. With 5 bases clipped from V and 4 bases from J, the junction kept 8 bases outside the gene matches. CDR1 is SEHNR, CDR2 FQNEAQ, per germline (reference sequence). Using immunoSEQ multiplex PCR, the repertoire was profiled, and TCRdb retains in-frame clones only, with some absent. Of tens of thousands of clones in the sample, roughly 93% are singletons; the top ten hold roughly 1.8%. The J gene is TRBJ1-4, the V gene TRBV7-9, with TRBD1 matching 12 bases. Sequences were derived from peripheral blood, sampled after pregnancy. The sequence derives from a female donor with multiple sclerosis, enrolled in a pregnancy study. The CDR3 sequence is CASSRSGTGGVNEKLFF. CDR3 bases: TGTGCCAGCAGCAGATCCGGGACAGGGGGCGTTAATGAAAAACTGTTTTTT.